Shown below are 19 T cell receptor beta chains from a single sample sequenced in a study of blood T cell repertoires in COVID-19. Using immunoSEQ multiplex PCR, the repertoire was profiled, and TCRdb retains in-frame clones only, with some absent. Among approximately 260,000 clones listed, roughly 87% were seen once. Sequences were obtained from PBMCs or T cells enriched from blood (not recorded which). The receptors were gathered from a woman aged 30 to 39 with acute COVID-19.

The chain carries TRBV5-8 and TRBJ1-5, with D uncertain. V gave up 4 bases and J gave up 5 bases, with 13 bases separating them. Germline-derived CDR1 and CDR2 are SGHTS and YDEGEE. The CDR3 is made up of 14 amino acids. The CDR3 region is CASSHTDYYQPQHF. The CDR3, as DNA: TGTGCCAGCAGCCACACAGATTACTATCAGCCCCAGCATTTT.

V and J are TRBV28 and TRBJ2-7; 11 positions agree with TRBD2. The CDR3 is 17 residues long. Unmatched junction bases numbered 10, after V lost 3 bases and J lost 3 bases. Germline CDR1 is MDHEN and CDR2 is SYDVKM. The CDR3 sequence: CASSFNERLAGSYEQYF. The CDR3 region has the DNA TGTGCCAGCAGTTTCAACGAGAGACTAGCGGGGAGCTACGAGCAGTACTTC. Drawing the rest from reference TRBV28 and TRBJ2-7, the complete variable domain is DVKVTQSSRYLVKRTGEKVFLECVQDMDHENMFWYRQDPGLGLRLIYFSYDVKMKEKGDIPEGYSVSREKKERFSLILESASTNQTSMYLCASSFNERLAGSYEQYFGPGTRLTVT.

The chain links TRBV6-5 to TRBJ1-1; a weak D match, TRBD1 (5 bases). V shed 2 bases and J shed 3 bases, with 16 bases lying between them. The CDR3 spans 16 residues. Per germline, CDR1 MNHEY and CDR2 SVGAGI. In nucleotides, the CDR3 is TGTGCCAGCAGTTACGGGGGGTTAGGACGGGACACTGAAGCTTTCTTT. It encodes CASSYGGLGRDTEAFF.

The CDR3 loop is CASSVVRVRGAGELFF. The CDR3 region has the DNA TGTGCCAGCAGCGTAGTAAGGGTCAGGGGGGCCGGGGAGCTGTTTTTT. The genes are TRBV9 and TRBJ2-2; the D gene is possibly TRBD1 (7 bases). Trimming left V 0 bases short and J 6 bases short, with 15 bases between. Germline-derived CDR1 and CDR2 are SGDLS and YYNGEE. The CDR3 has 16 amino acids.

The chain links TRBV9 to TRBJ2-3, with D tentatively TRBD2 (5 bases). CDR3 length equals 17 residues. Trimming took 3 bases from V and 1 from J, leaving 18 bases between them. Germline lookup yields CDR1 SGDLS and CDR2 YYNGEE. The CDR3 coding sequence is TGTGCCAGCAGCGCAGGAGGACGGCCGGTGGGCACAGATACGCAGTATTTT. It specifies CASSAGGRPVGTDTQYF. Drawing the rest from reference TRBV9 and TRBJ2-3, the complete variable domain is DSGVTQTPKHLITATGQRVTLRCSPRSGDLSVYWYQQSLDQGLQFLIQYYNGEERAKGNILERFSAQQFPDLHSELNLSSLELGDSALYFCASSAGGRPVGTDTQYFGPGTRLTVL.

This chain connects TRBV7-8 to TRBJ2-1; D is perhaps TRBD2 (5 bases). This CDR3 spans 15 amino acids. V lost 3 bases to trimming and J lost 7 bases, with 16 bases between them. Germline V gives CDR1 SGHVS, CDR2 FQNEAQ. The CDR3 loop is CASSFGSGNANEQFF. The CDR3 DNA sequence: TGTGCCAGCAGCTTCGGATCCGGGAATGCGAATGAGCAGTTCTTC.

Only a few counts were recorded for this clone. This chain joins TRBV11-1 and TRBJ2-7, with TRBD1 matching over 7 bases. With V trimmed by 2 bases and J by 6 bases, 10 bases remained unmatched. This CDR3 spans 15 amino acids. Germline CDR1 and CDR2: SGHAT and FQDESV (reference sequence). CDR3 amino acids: CASSLISVRGSEQYF. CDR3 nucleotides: TGTGCCAGCAGCTTAATTTCGGTCAGGGGGAGCGAGCAGTACTTC.

For the CDR3, the DNA is TGTGCCAGCTCACCACCGGGACAGGCGAACGAGCAGTACTTC. Translating it yields CASSPPGQANEQYF. The chain uses TRBV18 and TRBJ2-7; 8 nucleotides agree with TRBD1. V gave up 0 bases and J gave up 5 bases; unmatched junction bases: 3. Germline V gene sequence: CDR1 KGHSH, CDR2 LQKENI. The CDR3 sequence is 14 residues long.

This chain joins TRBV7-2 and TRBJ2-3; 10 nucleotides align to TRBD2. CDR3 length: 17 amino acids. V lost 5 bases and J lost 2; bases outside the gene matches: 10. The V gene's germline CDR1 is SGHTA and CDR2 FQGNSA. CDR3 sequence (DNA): TGTGCCAGCAGCATCTCAGCGGGAGGGTTTACCACAGATACGCAGTATTTT. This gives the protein CASSISAGGFTTDTQYF.

The CDR3 is CASRGLAAVGTDTQYF. The CDR3 DNA reads TGTGCCAGCAGGGGACTAGCGGCTGTTGGCACAGATACGCAGTATTTT. The chain joins TRBV2 to TRBJ2-3, with TRBD2 identical over 11 bases. The CDR3 runs to 16 residues. The germline V gene encodes CDR1 SNHLY and CDR2 FYNNEI. J lost 1 base, V lost 6 bases, and 6 bases had no gene match.

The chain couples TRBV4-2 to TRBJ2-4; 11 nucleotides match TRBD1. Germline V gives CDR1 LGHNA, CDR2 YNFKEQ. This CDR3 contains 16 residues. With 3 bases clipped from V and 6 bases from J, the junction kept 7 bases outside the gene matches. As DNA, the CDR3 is TGTGCCAGCAGCCAGCCGGACAGGGGGCATGTAAACATTCAGTACTTC. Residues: CASSQPDRGHVNIQYF.

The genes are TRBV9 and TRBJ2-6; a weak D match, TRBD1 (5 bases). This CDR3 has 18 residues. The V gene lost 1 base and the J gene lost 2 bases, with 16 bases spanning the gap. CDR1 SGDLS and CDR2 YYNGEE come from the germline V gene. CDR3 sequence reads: CASSVKQDPLPGANVLTF. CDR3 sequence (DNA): TGTGCCAGCAGCGTAAAACAGGACCCCCTTCCTGGGGCCAACGTCCTGACTTTC.

The CDR3 bases are TGTGCCAGCGGAGCGGGAGTCCCCTTCGAGCAGTACTTC. It encodes CASGAGVPFEQYF. The rearrangement joins TRBV2 to TRBJ2-7, with 8 positions matching TRBD2. J gave up 6 bases and V 8 bases, and 9 bases lay outside the gene matches. Germline values: CDR1 SNHLY, CDR2 FYNNEI. This CDR3 spans 13 amino acids.

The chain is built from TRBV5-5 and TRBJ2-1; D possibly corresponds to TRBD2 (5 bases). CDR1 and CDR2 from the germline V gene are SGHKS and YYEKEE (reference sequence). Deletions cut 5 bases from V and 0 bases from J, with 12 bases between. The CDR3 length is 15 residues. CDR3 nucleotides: TGTGCCAGCAGACTAAGCGGTAGCTCCTACAATGAGCAGTTCTTC. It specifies CASRLSGSSYNEQFF.

Here the CDR3 DNA reads TGTGCCAGCAGTATAGACAGGGGCACTGAAGCTTTCTTT. Protein: CASSIDRGTEAFF. The rearrangement links TRBV27 to TRBJ1-1; 8 positions agree with TRBD1. CDR3 length: 13 residues. CDR1 is MNHEY, CDR2 SMNVEV, per germline (reference sequence). V trimming: 5 bases; J trimming: 4 bases; junction bases outside the gene matches: 3.

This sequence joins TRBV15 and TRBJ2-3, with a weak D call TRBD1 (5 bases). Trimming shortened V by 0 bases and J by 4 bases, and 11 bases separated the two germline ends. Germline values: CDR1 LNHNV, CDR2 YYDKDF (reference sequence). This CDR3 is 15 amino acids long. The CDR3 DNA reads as TGTGCCACCAGCAGAGATGCCAGGGCGGCAGATACGCAGTATTTT. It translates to CATSRDARAADTQYF.

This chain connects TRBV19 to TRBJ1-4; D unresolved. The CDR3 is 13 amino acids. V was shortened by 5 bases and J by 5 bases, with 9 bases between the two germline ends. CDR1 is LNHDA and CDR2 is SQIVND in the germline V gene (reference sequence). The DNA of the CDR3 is TGTGCCAGTAGTCCCCTAGCGAATGAAAAACTGTTTTTT. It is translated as CASSPLANEKLFF. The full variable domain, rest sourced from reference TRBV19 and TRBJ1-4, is DGGITQSPKYLFRKEGQNVTLSCEQNLNHDAMYWYRQDPGQGLRLIYYSQIVNDFQKGDIAEGYSVSREKKESFPLTVTSAQKNPTAFYLCASSPLANEKLFFGSGTQLSVL.

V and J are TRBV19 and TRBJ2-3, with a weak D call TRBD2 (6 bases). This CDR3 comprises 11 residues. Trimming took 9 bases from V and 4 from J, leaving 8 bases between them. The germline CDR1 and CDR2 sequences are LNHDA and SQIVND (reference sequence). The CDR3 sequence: CASGEADTQYF. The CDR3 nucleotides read TGTGCCAGCGGGGAGGCAGATACGCAGTATTTT.

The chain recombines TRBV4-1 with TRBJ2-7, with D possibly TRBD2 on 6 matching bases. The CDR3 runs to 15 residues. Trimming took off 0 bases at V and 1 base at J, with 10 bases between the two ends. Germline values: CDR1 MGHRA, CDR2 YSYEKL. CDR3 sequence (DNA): TGCGCCAGCAGCCAAGAGGAGGGACGATCCTACGAGCAGTACTTC. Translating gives CASSQEEGRSYEQYF.